This is a list of T cell receptor beta chains from one sample in a study of T cell changes during pregnancy in multiple sclerosis. Using immunoSEQ multiplex PCR, the repertoire was profiled, and TCRdb retains in-frame clones only, with some absent. Of 65,000 to 85,000 clones in the sample, approximately 91% were seen once. Sample: peripheral blood, taken in the third trimester of pregnancy. Source of these receptors: a female donor with multiple sclerosis, enrolled in a pregnancy study. Each CDR3 is given with its conserved first and last residue. The order of the fields is V gene, J gene, clone size, D gene, CDR3 protein, CDR3 DNA. A D gene is named only where the DNA matches it firmly. For some rows the clone size is stated as once, few or many, or as a class when expanded; others skip it.

TRBV10-2,TRBJ2-1,NA,TRBD1,CASARDRVPYNEQFF,TGCGCCAGCGCCCGGGACAGGGTCCCCTACAATGAGCAGTTCTTC
TRBV6-4,TRBJ1-2,NA,NA,CATSEGTARIYGYTF,TGTGCCACCTCAGAGGGGACTGCGCGCATCTATGGCTACACCTTC
TRBV5-1,TRBJ1-1,NA,NA,CASSLWRGEAFF,TGCGCCAGCAGCCTGTGGCGAGGGGAAGCTTTCTTT
TRBV28,TRBJ1-6,few,TRBD1,CASSSPDRSNSPLHF,TGTGCCAGCAGCTCTCCGGACAGGTCCAATTCACCCCTCCACTTT
TRBV5-1,TRBJ1-2,NA,TRBD1,CASSVTGEEGYTF,TGCGCCAGCAGCGTCACAGGGGAGGAAGGCTACACCTTC
TRBV4-1,TRBJ1-1,NA,NA,CASSQGRYTEAFF,TGCGCCAGCAGCCAAGGGAGGTACACTGAAGCTTTCTTT
TRBV19,TRBJ1-4,NA,TRBD1,CASSPGQGVATNEKLFF,TGTGCCAGTAGTCCCGGACAGGGAGTTGCAACTAATGAAAAACTGTTTTTT
TRBV10-1,TRBJ2-7,once,TRBD2,CASSESGGVGVQYF,TGCGCCAGCAGTGAGTCGGGAGGGGTCGGGGTGCAGTACTTC
TRBV7-6,TRBJ2-2,NA,TRBD1,CASRQGVITGELFF,TGTGCCAGCAGGCAGGGGGTAATCACCGGGGAGCTGTTTTTT
TRBV28,TRBJ1-5,once,NA,CASRRLDWNQPQHF,TGTGCCTCCCGAAGGCTAGATTGGAATCAGCCCCAGCATTTT
TRBV7-2,TRBJ1-1,once,NA,CASSWGGTEAFF,TGTGCCAGCAGCTGGGGGGGGACTGAAGCTTTCTTT
TRBV4-1,TRBJ2-5,once,TRBD2,CASSRAGVRETQYF,TGCGCCAGCAGCCGGGCGGGGGTAAGGGAGACCCAGTACTTC
TRBV7-3,TRBJ2-5,once,TRBD2,CASSSGLAREETQYF,TGTGCCAGCAGCTCGGGACTAGCGAGAGAAGAGACCCAGTACTTC
TRBV5-8,TRBJ1-3,once,NA,CASSFLSRISGNTIYF,TGTGCCAGCAGCTTTTTATCCAGAATCTCTGGAAACACCATATATTTT
TRBV4-1,TRBJ1-6,NA,NA,CASSQARGLDDNSPLHF,TGCGCCAGCAGCCAAGCGCGGGGGCTTGACGATAATTCACCCCTCCACTTT
TRBV5-6,TRBJ1-2,NA,NA,CASSLGLGQTNYGYTF,TGTGCCAGCAGCTTGGGACTAGGACAAACTAACTATGGCTACACCTTC
TRBV19,TRBJ1-5,NA,TRBD1,CASTRGENQPQHF,TGTGCCAGCACCAGGGGGGAGAATCAGCCCCAGCATTTT
TRBV7-6,TRBJ1-2,NA,TRBD1,CASSLGGTGISLGYTF,TGTGCCAGCAGCTTAGGAGGGACAGGGATAAGTTTAGGCTACACCTTC
TRBV29-1,TRBJ2-5,NA,NA,CSVRSGEETQYF,TGCAGCGTTAGGTCAGGGGAAGAGACCCAGTACTTC
TRBV6-4,TRBJ2-3,NA,TRBD2,CASSEKRGGTDTQYF,TGTGCCAGCAGTGAAAAGCGGGGGGGCACAGATACGCAGTATTTT
TRBV30,TRBJ2-5,NA,TRBD1,CAWNMDRGREETQYF,TGTGCCTGGAACATGGACAGGGGGCGGGAGGAGACCCAGTACTTC
TRBV29-1,TRBJ1-5,NA,NA,CSATTGTNQPQHF,TGCAGTGCTACCACAGGGACGAATCAGCCCCAGCATTTT
TRBV27,TRBJ2-1,NA,NA,CASSLWRGPTYNEQFF,TGTGCCAGCAGTTTGTGGCGGGGCCCCACCTACAATGAGCAGTTCTTC
TRBV19,TRBJ2-5,NA,NA,CASSNIGRPSAGETQYF,TGTGCCAGTAGTAATATAGGACGTCCGAGTGCAGGGGAGACCCAGTACTTC
TRBV19,TRBJ1-2,NA,TRBD1,CASSRDRGGKGYTF,TGTGCCAGTAGCCGAGACAGGGGCGGAAAGGGCTACACCTTC
TRBV25-1,TRBJ1-5,few,NA,CASRGPLSNQPQHF,TGTGCCAGCAGGGGGCCCCTTAGCAATCAGCCCCAGCATTTT
TRBV10-1,TRBJ1-1,NA,TRBD1,CASSLGTGDTEAFF,TGCGCCAGCAGTCTAGGGACAGGGGACACTGAAGCTTTCTTT
TRBV5-1,TRBJ2-3,once,NA,CASSSLGQPDTQYF,TGCGCCAGCAGCTCCCTAGGACAGCCAGATACGCAGTATTTT
TRBV6-4,TRBJ1-5,NA,NA,CASAQAINQPQHF,TGTGCCAGTGCCCAAGCCATAAATCAGCCCCAGCATTTT
TRBV29-1,TRBJ1-1,once,TRBD1,CSVGTGMNTEAFF,TGCAGCGTCGGGACAGGGATGAACACTGAAGCTTTCTTT
TRBV29-1,TRBJ2-3,NA,NA,CSATESTDTQYF,TGCAGCGCGACAGAGAGCACAGATACGCAGTATTTT
TRBV29-1,TRBJ2-2,NA,NA,CSVVVGGTGELFF,TGCAGCGTCGTAGTAGGGGGCACCGGGGAGCTGTTTTTT
TRBV5-8,TRBJ2-5,once,NA,CASSFDSQETQYF,TGTGCCAGCAGCTTCGACAGCCAAGAGACCCAGTACTTC
TRBV18,TRBJ1-6,NA,NA,CASSPYSSYNSPLHF,TGTGCCAGCTCACCATACAGCTCCTATAATTCACCCCTCCACTTT
TRBV21-1,TRBJ2-3,few,NA,CASSKTGTGYF,TGTGCCAGCAGCAAAACCGGGACAGGGTACTTT
TRBV2,TRBJ1-2,NA,TRBD1,CASSAYGDRGSSYTF,TGTGCCAGCAGTGCATATGGGGACAGGGGATCTAGCTACACCTTC
TRBV11-1,TRBJ2-6,NA,NA,CASSLEGTRISEANVLTF,TGTGCCAGCAGCTTAGAAGGGACACGAATCTCTGAGGCCAACGTCCTGACTTTC
TRBV30,TRBJ2-1,NA,TRBD2,CAWKTSGYNEQFF,TGTGCCTGGAAAACTAGCGGTTACAATGAGCAGTTCTTC
TRBV18,TRBJ2-7,NA,NA,CASSPGRGGTISYEQYF,TGTGCCAGCTCACCCGGGCGGGGCGGGACCATCTCCTACGAGCAGTACTTC
TRBV14,TRBJ1-2,NA,NA,CASSPVSGYGYTF,TGTGCCAGCAGCCCAGTTTCGGGCTATGGCTACACCTTC
TRBV5-1,TRBJ2-3,NA,TRBD1,CASSLAGTGTTDTQYF,TGCGCCAGCAGCTTGGCGGGGACAGGGACGACAGATACGCAGTATTTT
TRBV19,TRBJ2-3,few,TRBD1,CASSTPGQGGDTQYF,TGTGCCAGTAGTACTCCGGGACAGGGAGGAGATACGCAGTATTTT
TRBV10-3,TRBJ1-1,NA,NA,CAISLSFGNTEAFF,TGTGCCATCAGCCTAAGTTTTGGGAACACTGAAGCTTTCTTT
TRBV7-9,TRBJ2-7,NA,NA,CASSLDRGSYEQYF,TGTGCCAGCAGTTTGGACAGAGGCTCTTACGAGCAGTACTTC
TRBV10-1,TRBJ2-5,NA,TRBD1,CASSDRQGEVETQYF,TGCGCCAGCAGCGACCGACAGGGGGAGGTTGAGACCCAGTACTTC
TRBV6-5,TRBJ2-1,NA,NA,CASSLLAGEQFF,TGTGCCAGCAGTCTACTAGCTGGTGAGCAGTTCTTC
TRBV7-2,TRBJ1-2,NA,NA,CASSLTVRGTNYGYTF,TGTGCCAGCAGCTTAACCGTGCGGGGAACCAACTATGGCTACACCTTC
TRBV4-1,TRBJ2-5,NA,TRBD2,CASSQEPSGGGETQYF,TGCGCCAGCAGCCAAGAGCCGAGCGGGGGGGGAGAGACCCAGTACTTC
TRBV7-9,TRBJ2-3,NA,NA,CASRDGGWSVNTDTQYF,TGTGCCAGCAGGGACGGGGGTTGGAGCGTCAACACAGATACGCAGTATTTT
TRBV25-1,TRBJ1-1,NA,TRBD1,CASSPLTGSLTEAFF,TGTGCCAGCAGTCCTTTGACAGGGAGTCTCACTGAAGCTTTCTTT
TRBV9,TRBJ2-5,NA,TRBD2,CASSPGLAEETQYF,TGTGCCAGCAGCCCAGGACTAGCGGAAGAGACCCAGTACTTC
TRBV5-4,TRBJ2-7,NA,NA,CASSRGRSFRGEQYF,TGTGCCAGCAGCCGAGGAAGGAGCTTCCGGGGGGAGCAGTACTTC
TRBV4-3,TRBJ1-2,NA,TRBD1,CASSQEGTIEWDRGNGYTF,TGCGCCAGCAGCCAAGAGGGTACGATCGAGTGGGACAGGGGCAATGGCTACACCTTC